This T cell receptor beta chain was recorded in a study of cytotoxic CD8 clonotypes in ibrutinib-treated CLL. Regarding the study as a whole: Public clonotypes, found uncommonly, either contracted or stayed stable on treatment.

V was shortened by 5 bases and J by 4 bases, with 6 bases between the two germline ends. Germline loops: CDR1 MNHEY, CDR2 SMNVEV (reference sequence). The CDR3 length is 12 residues. Profiling relied on immunoSEQ multiplex PCR, and the TCRdb table lists in-frame clones only, not all of them. The table shows more than 150,000 clones, with around 72% occurring only once. As concerns this clone: What it binds is unknown.

This chain joins TRBV27 and TRBJ2-1; D remains unclear. Sample: PBMCs, taken after 24 months of ibrutinib treatment. This TCR derives from a human donor with chronic lymphocytic leukemia. CDR3 protein: CASSPGYNEQFF. In nucleotides, the CDR3 is TGTGCCAGCAGTCCGGGTTACAATGAGCAGTTCTTC.